A single sample is the source of the 30 T cell receptor beta chains below, sequenced in a study of blood T cells in healthy people across ages. The authors ran a second PCR of about 6 to 11 cycles using a sample-barcoded 5' primer and a J-beta primer mix. From the 5' RACE reads, TCRdb called clonotypes with MiXCR, one entry per CDR3 protein. In the table there are fewer than 800,000 distinct CDR3 sequences, 32% of which are singletons. The sample comprised blood. Receptors were obtained from an elderly woman in good health.

This clonotype was seen a single time. This rearrangement joins TRBV20-1 to TRBJ2-1; TRBD2 is a possible D gene (6 bases). The J call may be faulty, since TRBJ2-7 better matches the DNA end. Germline V gene sequence: CDR1 DFQATT, CDR2 SNEGSKA (reference sequence). CDR3 size: 14 residues. The CDR3 coding sequence is TGCAGTGCCCCAGCGGGCCCGACCTACAATGAGCAGTACTTC. Its translation: CSAPAGPTYNEQYF.

The rearrangement links TRBV4-1 to TRBJ2-4; TRBD2 aligns across 10 bases. The J call is uncertain, as TRBJ2-5 better fits the DNA end. The CDR3 totals 19 residues. Germline-derived CDR1 and CDR2 are MGHRA and YSYEKL. CDR3 sequence (DNA): TGCGCCAGCAGCCTAGGAGGAGCTAGCGGGAGAGTAGGGCAAGAGACCCAGTACTTC. Its protein product is CASSLGGASGRVGQETQYF.

This clonotype was observed at least ten times. The chain carries TRBV12-3 or TRBV12-4 and TRBJ2-1; 9 bases agree with TRBD2. With V trimmed by 6 bases and J by 8 bases, 17 bases remained unmatched. This CDR3 region has 17 residues. The DNA of the CDR3 is TGTGCCAGCAGCCAAGGGGTGGGGGCGGGGGGGCTTGATGAGCAGTTCTTC. Translation: CASSQGVGAGGLDEQFF.

The sample holds one count of this clonotype. The chain couples TRBV7-9 to TRBJ2-3, with TRBD1 as a possible D gene (5 bases). There are 14 residues in the CDR3. Germline CDR1 SEHNR, CDR2 FQNEAQ (reference sequence). V gave up 7 bases and J gave up 1 base, with 12 bases separating them. This chain's CDR3 is CASKWGQGTDTQYF. The CDR3, as DNA: TGTGCCAGCAAATGGGGCCAAGGCACAGATACGCAGTATTTT.

The sample holds one count of this clonotype. The junction and the germline gene differ at one end; a read error may be behind it. The chain is built from TRBV7-2 and TRBJ2-1, with TRBD1 identical over 8 bases. Germline CDR1 reads SGHTA; CDR2 reads FQGNSA. This CDR3 spans 15 amino acids. The CDR3 nucleotides read TGTGCCAGCACCTTAATGGGGCAGGGGGCGAATGAGCAGTTCTTC. It translates to CASTLMGQGANEQFF.

At least ten counts were recorded for this clonotype. V gene TRBV4-3 combines with J gene TRBJ2-3; D unresolved. Between the trimmed V and J ends, which lost 1 base and 4 bases, there was a span of 9 bases. Germline V gene sequence: CDR1 LGHNA, CDR2 YSLEER. The CDR3 has 14 amino acids. The CDR3 DNA reads TGCGCCAGCAGCCAAGCCGGGTCCCCAGATACGCAGTATTTT. Translating it yields CASSQAGSPDTQYF.

This clonotype came up many times. This chain connects TRBV7-2 to TRBJ2-1; TRBD2 agrees at 14 bases. The CDR3 runs to 15 residues. Per germline, CDR1 SGHTA and CDR2 FQGNSA. V lost 6 bases, J lost 4 bases, and 2 bases stayed unmatched. CDR3: CASRGLAGGYNEQFF. The CDR3 DNA follows: TGTGCCAGCAGAGGACTAGCGGGGGGTTACAATGAGCAGTTCTTC.

The table lists this clonotype with a few counts. This chain joins TRBV5-1 and TRBJ2-1; possibly TRBD1 for D (6 bases). Germline V CDR1 and CDR2: SGHRS, YFSETQ. The CDR3 runs 15 residues. Deletions cut 4 bases from V and 1 base from J, with 12 bases between. The CDR3 here is CASSVRQASYNEQFF. In DNA form, the CDR3 reads TGCGCCAGCAGCGTTCGACAGGCGTCCTACAATGAGCAGTTCTTC.

This sequence joins TRBV7-3 and TRBJ1-1; D is uncertain. The CDR3 sequence is 14 residues long. Trimming stripped 2 bases from V and 3 bases from J, with 10 bases between. CDR1 and CDR2 from the germline V gene are SGHTA and FQGTGA. The CDR3 DNA follows: TGTGCCAGCAGCTTACTCCCAGGTCACACTGAAGCTTTCTTT. Amino acid sequence: CASSLLPGHTEAFF.

A single count supports this clonotype. The junction does not match germline at one end; this may be a read error. Written as DNA, the CDR3 is TGTGCCAGCAGCCGCGGGAGAGAGGCCCAGTACTTC. This gives the protein CASSRGREAQYF. The rearrangement uses TRBV7-9 and TRBJ2-5; 7 positions match TRBD2. Germline CDR1 reads SEHNR; CDR2 reads FQNEAQ (reference sequence). The CDR3 has 12 residues.

V usage is TRBV20-1 and J usage is TRBJ2-5, with 8 bases matching TRBD1. The end of the DNA is better explained by TRBJ2-7, so the J call may be wrong. The CDR3 spans 13 residues. Germline values: CDR1 DFQATT, CDR2 SNEGSKA (reference sequence). For the CDR3, the DNA is TGCAGTGCCCTTCGACAGGGGCTATACGAGCAGTACTTC. This codes for CSALRQGLYEQYF.

This clonotype has ten or more counts. The CDR3 loop is CSARGSGRYNEQFF. CDR3 sequence (DNA): TGCAGTGCTAGGGGTAGCGGGCGGTACAATGAGCAGTTCTTC. The J gene is TRBJ2-1, the V gene TRBV20-1, with 7 nucleotides matching TRBD2. The ends lost 3 bases at V and 4 bases at J; junction bases unmatched: 6. This CDR3 spans 14 amino acids. Germline-derived CDR1 and CDR2 are DFQATT and SNEGSKA (reference sequence).

About this clonotype: This may stem from a read error, because a much larger clone lies one nucleotide away. The chain has TRBV12-3 or TRBV12-4 and TRBJ1-2; no reliable D call. This CDR3 is built from 14 residues. CDR3 in DNA: TGTGCCAACAGTTTAGTCGCGGGAAGCTATGGCTACACCTTC. Its protein is CANSLVAGSYGYTF.

About this clonotype itself: A much larger clone differs by one base, so this may be a read error. The chain couples TRBV5-1 to TRBJ2-6, with D perhaps matching TRBD2 (5 bases). V lost 2 bases, J lost 1 base, and 7 bases lay in between. Germline CDR1 reads SGHRS; CDR2 reads YFSETQ. The CDR3 runs 15 residues. In nucleotides, the CDR3 is TGCGCCAGCAGCTTCCGGACTTCTGGGGCCAACGTCCTGACTTTC. It is translated as CASSFRTSGANVLTF.

The chain recombines TRBV6-6 with TRBJ1-6; D might be TRBD1 (6 bases). The V gene's germline CDR1 is MNHNY and CDR2 SVGAGI (reference sequence). Trimming removed 7 bases at V and 5 bases at J, with 15 bases between. This CDR3 region has 15 residues. CDR3: CASKEGGAHNSPLHF. The CDR3 nucleotides are TGTGCCAGCAAAGAAGGGGGGGCCCATAATTCACCCCTCCACTTT.

This clonotype has a handful of counts. The rearrangement joins TRBV19 to TRBJ1-5, with TRBD1 as a possible D gene (6 bases). Deletions cut 3 bases from V and 2 bases from J, with 14 bases between. Germline V gene data show CDR1 as LNHDA and CDR2 as SQIVND (reference sequence). The CDR3 consists of 16 residues. CDR3 amino acids: CASSISGGDGNQPQHF. DNA of the CDR3: TGTGCCAGTAGTATTTCGGGGGGCGATGGCAATCAGCCCCAGCATTTT.

This clonotype was observed a few times. The V and J genes are TRBV7-2 and TRBJ1-3, with 9 bases fitting TRBD1. The V segment lost 1 base and the J segment 2 bases; nucleotides outside the gene matches: 0. This CDR3 is 15 amino acids long. Looked up from germline, CDR1 is SGHTA and CDR2 is FQGNSA. The CDR3 region has the DNA TGTGCCAGCAGCTTAGACAGGGGGCCTGGAAACACCATATATTTT. It is translated as CASSLDRGPGNTIYF. Filled out from reference TRBV7-2 and TRBJ1-3, the complete variable domain reads GAGVSQSPSNKVTEKGKDVELRCDPISGHTALYWYRQSLGQGLEFLIYFQGNSAPDKSGLPSDRFSAERTGGSVSTLTIQRTQQEDSAVYLCASSLDRGPGNTIYFGEGSWLTVV.

The chain combines TRBV5-5 with TRBJ2-7; 7 nucleotides align to TRBD2. J was trimmed by 3 bases and V by 2 bases; bases with no gene match: 11. There are 16 residues in the CDR3. Germline loops: CDR1 SGHKS, CDR2 YYEKEE (reference sequence). In DNA form, the CDR3 reads TGTGCCAGCAGCTTTATTTTGGGAGGGATGAGCTACGAGCAGTACTTC. Translating it yields CASSFILGGMSYEQYF.

The chain is built from TRBV2 and TRBJ2-3; no firm D call. Trimming left V 6 bases short and J 2 bases short, with 15 bases between. The CDR3 loop spans 15 amino acids. Germline CDR1 reads SNHLY; CDR2 reads FYNNEI. The CDR3 DNA reads as TGTGCCAGCAGCTTCACCTGGGCAGCCACAGATACGCAGTATTTT. Its translation is CASSFTWAATDTQYF.

J is TRBJ2-6 and V is TRBV12-3 or TRBV12-4; the D is unclear. The CDR3 totals 15 residues. The V gene lost 6 bases and the J gene lost 0 bases, with 9 bases spanning the gap. CDR3: CASSYDPSGANVLTF. CDR3 DNA: TGTGCCAGCAGCTACGATCCCTCTGGGGCCAACGTCCTGACTTTC.

This clonotype was detected many times. The chain links TRBV6-1 to TRBJ2-5; TRBD1 might be the D (6 bases). The CDR3 runs to 14 residues. In germline, CDR1 is MNHNS, CDR2 SASEGT. The V and J ends lost 6 bases and 3 bases respectively, with 14 bases between them. This chain's CDR3 is CASSPLQGKETQYF. CDR3 nucleotide sequence: TGTGCCAGCAGCCCATTACAGGGTAAAGAGACCCAGTACTTC.

This clonotype was observed a few times. V and J are TRBV11-2 and TRBJ1-1; 7 bases line up with TRBD1. The ends lost 6 bases at V and 4 bases at J; junction bases unmatched: 5. The CDR3 loop spans 13 amino acids. From germline, CDR1 is SGHAT and CDR2 FQNNGV. In nucleotides, the CDR3 is TGTGCCAGCAGGCTAGACAGGGCCACTGAAGCTTTCTTT. Translation: CASRLDRATEAFF.

The table lists this clonotype with many counts. The V gene is TRBV6-1, the J gene TRBJ2-5; D ambiguous. Looked up from germline, CDR1 is MNHNS and CDR2 is SASEGT. Trimming took off 7 bases at V and 1 base at J, with 13 bases between the two ends. The CDR3 runs to 14 residues. The CDR3 loop is CASTLGQFQETQYF. For the CDR3, the DNA is TGTGCCAGCACCCTAGGGCAGTTCCAAGAGACCCAGTACTTC.

This clonotype appeared a few times. The chain combines TRBV20-1 with TRBJ2-5; D remains ambiguous. CDR3 size: 15 residues. The germline V gene encodes CDR1 DFQATT and CDR2 SNEGSKA (reference sequence). V dropped 0 bases and J dropped 2 bases, with 13 bases sitting between them. The CDR3 bases are TGCAGTGCTAGAGATTTTAGAGCCGGACAAGAGACCCAGTACTTC. This gives the protein CSARDFRAGQETQYF.

As concerns this clonotype: This could be a read error, since a much larger clone is one nucleotide away. The chain is built from TRBV7-2 and TRBJ2-7; D tentatively reads TRBD1 or TRBD2 (5 bases each). V lost 5 bases and J 3 bases, leaving 14 bases between the germline ends. There are 14 residues in the CDR3. Germline-derived CDR1 and CDR2 are SGHTA and FQGNSA. CDR3 DNA sequence: TGTGCCAGCAGCATCCGGGGCAGGATCTACGAGCAGTACTTC. Amino acid sequence: CASSIRGRIYEQYF.

This clonotype appeared many times. The chain couples TRBV5-5 to TRBJ2-6; no reliable D call. Germline CDR1 SGHKS, CDR2 YYEKEE (reference sequence). The CDR3 is 16 residues long. V was cut by 2 bases and J by 0 bases, with 9 bases left in between. Written as DNA, the CDR3 is TGTGCCAGCAGCTTTAGCCCCTCCTCTGGGGCCAACGTCCTGACTTTC. It specifies CASSFSPSSGANVLTF.

This sequence joins TRBV9 and TRBJ1-6; D gene ambiguous. The V gene lost 0 bases and the J gene lost 12 bases, with 19 bases spanning the gap. The CDR3 is 16 amino acids. CDR1 and CDR2 from the germline V gene are SGDLS and YYNGEE. In DNA form, the CDR3 reads TGTGCCAGCAGCGTAGAACCAGTCCAAAGAGGAATACCCCTCCACTTT. Translated, it gives CASSVEPVQRGIPLHF.

This clonotype was found many times. This chain joins TRBV27 and TRBJ1-1; tentative D call: TRBD1 (6 bases). This CDR3 spans 14 amino acids. V lost 6 bases, J lost 4 bases, and 15 bases lay in between. CDR1 MNHEY and CDR2 SMNVEV come from the germline V gene (reference sequence). For the CDR3, the DNA is TGTGCCAGCAGGCAACAGGGATTGAGCACTGAAGCTTTCTTT. Translating it yields CASRQQGLSTEAFF.

Regarding this clonotype: The conserved phenylalanine or tryptophan normally closing the CDR3 is absent here, so this likely arose from a read error. The chain joins TRBV5-1 to TRBJ2-5, with TRBD2 identical over 10 bases. Trimming cost V 5 bases and J 0 bases; bases outside gene matches: 7. The V gene's germline CDR1 is SGHRS and CDR2 YFSETQ. CDR3 size: 16 residues. CDR3 nucleotide sequence: TGCGCCAGCAGGACCGCTAGCGGGGGTGACCAAGAGACCCAGTACGTC. It encodes CASRTASGGDQETQYV.

Ten or more counts support this clonotype. The chain uses TRBV3-1 and TRBJ2-7; tentatively, D is TRBD2 (6 bases). Germline CDR1 and CDR2: LGHDT and YNNKEL (reference sequence). The CDR3 has 13 amino acids. Trimming took 1 base from V and 6 from J, leaving 10 bases between them. CDR3 region: CASSQVRGTEQYF. DNA for the CDR3: TGTGCCAGCAGCCAAGTGCGGGGCACCGAGCAGTACTTC.